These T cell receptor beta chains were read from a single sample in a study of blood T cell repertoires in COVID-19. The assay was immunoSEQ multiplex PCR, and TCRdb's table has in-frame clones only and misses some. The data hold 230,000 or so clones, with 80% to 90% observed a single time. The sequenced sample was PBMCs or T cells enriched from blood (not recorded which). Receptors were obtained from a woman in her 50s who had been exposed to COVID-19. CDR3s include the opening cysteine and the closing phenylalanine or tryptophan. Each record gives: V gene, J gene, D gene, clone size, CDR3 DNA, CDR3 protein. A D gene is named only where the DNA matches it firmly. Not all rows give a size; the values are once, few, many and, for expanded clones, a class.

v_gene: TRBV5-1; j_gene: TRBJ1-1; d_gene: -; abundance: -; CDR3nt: TGCGCCAGCAGCTTGGGCGTGAACACTGAAGCTTTCTTT; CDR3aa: CASSLGVNTEAFF
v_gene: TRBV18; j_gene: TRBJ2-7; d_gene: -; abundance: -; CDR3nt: TGTGCCAGCTCACCACCGCGGTCAAGGGGCGAGCAGTACTTC; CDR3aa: CASSPPRSRGEQYF
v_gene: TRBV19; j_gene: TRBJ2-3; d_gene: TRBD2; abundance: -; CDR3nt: TGTGCCAGTAGTGGGGAGGGGGAACCGGGACTAGATATCGGCACAGATACGCAGTATTTT; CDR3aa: CASSGEGEPGLDIGTDTQYF
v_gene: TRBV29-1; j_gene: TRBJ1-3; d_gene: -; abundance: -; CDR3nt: TGCAGCGTTGTAGCACTAGCTGGAAACACCATATATTTT; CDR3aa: CSVVALAGNTIYF
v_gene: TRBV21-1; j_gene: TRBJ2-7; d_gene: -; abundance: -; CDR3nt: TGTGCCAGCAGCAAATGCGGGGGGAGCTCCTACGAGCAGTACTTC; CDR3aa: CASSKCGGSSYEQYF
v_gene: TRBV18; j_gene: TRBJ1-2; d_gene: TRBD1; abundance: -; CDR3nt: TGTGCCAGCTCACCGGGACAGGGCATCCCCTCCTATGGCTACACCTTC; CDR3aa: CASSPGQGIPSYGYTF
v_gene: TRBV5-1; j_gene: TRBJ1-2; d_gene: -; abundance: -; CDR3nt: TGCGCCAGCAGCTTGGAGGAGGGTGGCTACACCTTC; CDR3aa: CASSLEEGGYTF
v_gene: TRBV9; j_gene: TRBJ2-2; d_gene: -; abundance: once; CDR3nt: TGTGCCAGCAGCGTAGATCCAGTGAACACCGGGGAGCTGTTTTTT; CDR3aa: CASSVDPVNTGELFF
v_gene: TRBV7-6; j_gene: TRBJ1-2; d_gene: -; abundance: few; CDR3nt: TGTGCCAGCAGCTCCCGGCGGGGGGCAAACTATGGCTACACCTTC; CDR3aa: CASSSRRGANYGYTF
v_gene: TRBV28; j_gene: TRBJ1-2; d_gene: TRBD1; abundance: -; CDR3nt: TGTGCCAGCAGTGTGGCTACAGGGGGCAGCTATGGCTACACCTTC; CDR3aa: CASSVATGGSYGYTF
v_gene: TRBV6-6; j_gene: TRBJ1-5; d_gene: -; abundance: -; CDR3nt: TGTGCCAGCAGTTACCCGACAGAAATTAGCAATCAGCCCCAGCATTTT; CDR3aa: CASSYPTEISNQPQHF
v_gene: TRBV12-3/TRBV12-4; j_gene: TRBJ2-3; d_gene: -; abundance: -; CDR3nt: TGTGCCACATCAGCAGGGACAGATACGCAGTATTTT; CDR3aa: CATSAGTDTQYF
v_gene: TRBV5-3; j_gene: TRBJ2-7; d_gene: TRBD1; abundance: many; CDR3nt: TGTGCCAGAAGCGTCGGACAGGGGGTCGCCTACGAGCAGTACTTC; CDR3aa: CARSVGQGVAYEQYF
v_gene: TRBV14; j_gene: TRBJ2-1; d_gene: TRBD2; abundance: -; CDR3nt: TGTGCCAGCAGCATTAGCGGGGTCTCCTACAATGAGCAGTTCTTC; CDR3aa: CASSISGVSYNEQFF
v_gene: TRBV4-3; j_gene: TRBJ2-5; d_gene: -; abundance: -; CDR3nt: TGCGCCAGCAGCCACGAAAGGGGAGAGACCCAGTACTTC; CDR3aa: CASSHERGETQYF
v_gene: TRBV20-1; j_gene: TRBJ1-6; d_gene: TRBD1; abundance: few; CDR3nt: TGCAGTGCTAGTTACGGGACAGTTAATTCACCCCTCCACTTT; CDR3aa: CSASYGTVNSPLHF
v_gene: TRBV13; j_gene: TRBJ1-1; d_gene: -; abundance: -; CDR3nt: TGTGCCAGCAGCTTTGTCCGGGGGGATGAAGCTTTCTTT; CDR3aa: CASSFVRGDEAFF
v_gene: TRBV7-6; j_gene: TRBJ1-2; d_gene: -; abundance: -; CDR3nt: TGTGCCAGCAGCCCCCCAGGGGCTACTAACTATGGCTACACCTTC; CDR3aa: CASSPPGATNYGYTF
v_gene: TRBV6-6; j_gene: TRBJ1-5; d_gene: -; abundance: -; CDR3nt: TGTGCCAGCAGTGCCCTGGGGGGGCTCAATCAGCCCCAGCATTTT; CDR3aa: CASSALGGLNQPQHF
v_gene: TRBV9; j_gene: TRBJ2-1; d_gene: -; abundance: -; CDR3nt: TGTGCCAGCACAGCCGGGGGGCTGACCTACAATGAGCAGTTCTTC; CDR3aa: CASTAGGLTYNEQFF
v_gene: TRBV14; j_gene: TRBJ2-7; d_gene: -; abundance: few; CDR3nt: TGTGCCAGCAGCCGACACGGGATCAACATAGGCGAGCAGTACTTC; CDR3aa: CASSRHGINIGEQYF
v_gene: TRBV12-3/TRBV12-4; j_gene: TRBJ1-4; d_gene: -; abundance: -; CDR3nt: TGTGCCAGCAGCCAGGAACAAGGTGAAAAACTGTTTTTT; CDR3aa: CASSQEQGEKLFF
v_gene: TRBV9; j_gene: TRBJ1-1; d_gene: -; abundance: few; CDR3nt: TGTGCCAGCAGCGTAGGTCCAGGGGAATGGACTGAAGCTTTCTTT; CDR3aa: CASSVGPGEWTEAFF
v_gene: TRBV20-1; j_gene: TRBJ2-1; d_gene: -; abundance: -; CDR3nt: TGCAGTGCTAGTGCCCAGATGGCCTACAATGAGCAGTTCTTC; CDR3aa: CSASAQMAYNEQFF
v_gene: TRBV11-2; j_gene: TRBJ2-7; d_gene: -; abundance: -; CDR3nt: TGTGCCAGCAGTCCCACAGGGCCCCTGGGTGAGCAGTACTTC; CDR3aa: CASSPTGPLGEQYF
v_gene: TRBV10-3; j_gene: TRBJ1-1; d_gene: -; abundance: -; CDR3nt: TGTGCCATCAGTGAGTCGAGGACTGACGAGAACACTGAAGCTTTCTTT; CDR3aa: CAISESRTDENTEAFF
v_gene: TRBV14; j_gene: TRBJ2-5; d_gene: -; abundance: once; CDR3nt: TGTGCCAGCAGCTACCGAACAGGGTTACGGGAGACCCAGTACTTC; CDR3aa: CASSYRTGLRETQYF
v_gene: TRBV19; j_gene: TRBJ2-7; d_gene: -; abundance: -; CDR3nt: TGTGCCAGTAGTATGTCCGCGGGTGCTTACGAGCAGTACTTC; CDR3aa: CASSMSAGAYEQYF
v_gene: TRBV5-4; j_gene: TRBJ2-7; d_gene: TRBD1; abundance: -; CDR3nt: TGTGCCAGCAGCTCGCAGGGACAGGGGACTGGCGAGCAGTACTTC; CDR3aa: CASSSQGQGTGEQYF
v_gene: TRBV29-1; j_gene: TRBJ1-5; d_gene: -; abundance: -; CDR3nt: TGCAGCGTTGGACAGACCTCCAATCAGCCCCAGCATTTT; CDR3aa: CSVGQTSNQPQHF
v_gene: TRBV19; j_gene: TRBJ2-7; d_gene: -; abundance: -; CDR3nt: TGTGCCAGTAGTATAACAGGACGCTACGAGCAGTACTTC; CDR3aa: CASSITGRYEQYF
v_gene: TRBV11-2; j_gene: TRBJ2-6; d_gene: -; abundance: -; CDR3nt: TGTGCCAGCAGCTTATTAGGGGTCTCTGGGGCCAACGTCCTGACTTTC; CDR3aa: CASSLLGVSGANVLTF
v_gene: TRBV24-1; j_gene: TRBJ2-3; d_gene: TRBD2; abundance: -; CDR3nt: TGTGCCACCAGTGACCAACTCGGACTAGCGGGGGGGCCAGATACGCAGTATTTT; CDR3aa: CATSDQLGLAGGPDTQYF
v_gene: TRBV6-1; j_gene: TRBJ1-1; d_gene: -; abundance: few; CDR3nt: TGTGCCAGCAGTGAAGCGACGGTGGGGCGAACTGAAGCTTTCTTT; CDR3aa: CASSEATVGRTEAFF
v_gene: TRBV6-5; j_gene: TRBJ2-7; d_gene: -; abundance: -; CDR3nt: TGTGCCGCCGATAGCTCGGGGGAGCAGTACTTC; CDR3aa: CAADSSGEQYF
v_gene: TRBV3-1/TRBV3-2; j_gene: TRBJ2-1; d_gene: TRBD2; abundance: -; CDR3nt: TGTGCCAGCAGCTCCCGGACTAGCGGGCCGATTTACAATGAGCAGTTCTTC; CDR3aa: CASSSRTSGPIYNEQFF
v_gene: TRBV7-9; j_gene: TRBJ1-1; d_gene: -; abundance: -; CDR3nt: TGTGCCAGCAGCTTAGCCGAGACAGCCCTCAACACTGAAGCTTTCTTT; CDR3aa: CASSLAETALNTEAFF
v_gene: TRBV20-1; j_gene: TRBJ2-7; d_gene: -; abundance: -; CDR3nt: TGCAGTGCTAGTCAGGTCTCGTACGAGCAGTACTTC; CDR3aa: CSASQVSYEQYF
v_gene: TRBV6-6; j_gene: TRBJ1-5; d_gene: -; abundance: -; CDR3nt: TGTGCCAGCAGTTCGGACTTTCATGGCCAGCCCCAGCATTTT; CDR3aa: CASSSDFHGQPQHF
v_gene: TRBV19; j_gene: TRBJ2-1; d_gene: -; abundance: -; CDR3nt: TGTGCCAGTAGTAGTGAGCCCTACAATGAGCAGTTCTTC; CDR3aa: CASSSEPYNEQFF
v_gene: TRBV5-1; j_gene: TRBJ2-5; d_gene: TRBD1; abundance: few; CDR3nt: TGCGCCAGCAGCCAACAGGGGTTAGGGACCCAGTACTTC; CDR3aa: CASSQQGLGTQYF
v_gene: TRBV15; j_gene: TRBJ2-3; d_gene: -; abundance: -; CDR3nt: TGTGCCACCAGCAGAGAGAGTTGGTGGGAGCGGATCCTCAGCACAGATACGCAGTATTTT; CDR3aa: CATSRESWWERILSTDTQYF
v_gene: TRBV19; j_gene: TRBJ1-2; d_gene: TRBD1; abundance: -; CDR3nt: TGTGCCAGTTCCCTCCGGACAGGCTTCTATGGCTACACCTTC; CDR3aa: CASSLRTGFYGYTF
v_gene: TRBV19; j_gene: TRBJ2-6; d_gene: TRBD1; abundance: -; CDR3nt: TGTGCCAGTAGTACACCACAGGGGGACCCCTCTGGGGCCAACGTCCTGACTTTC; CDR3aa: CASSTPQGDPSGANVLTF
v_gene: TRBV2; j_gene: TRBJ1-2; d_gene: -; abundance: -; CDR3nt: TGTGCCAGCAGTGAAAATAGGCAGCCCACCTCGAGCGGGACCTTC; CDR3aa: CASSENRQPTSSGTF
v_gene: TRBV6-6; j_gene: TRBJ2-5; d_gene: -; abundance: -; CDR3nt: TGTGCGACCGGGGAGGTCTCCCTGGGGACCCAGTACTTC; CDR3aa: CATGEVSLGTQYF
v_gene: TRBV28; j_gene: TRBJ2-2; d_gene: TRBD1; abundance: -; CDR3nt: TGTGCCAGCAGTACGGGACAGGAGAACACCGGGGAGCTGTTTTTT; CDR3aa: CASSTGQENTGELFF
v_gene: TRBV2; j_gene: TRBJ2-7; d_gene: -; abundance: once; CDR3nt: TGTGCCAGCAGCCCCCGGCCGGCAGGGAAATTCCCCTACGAGCAGTACTTC; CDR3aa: CASSPRPAGKFPYEQYF
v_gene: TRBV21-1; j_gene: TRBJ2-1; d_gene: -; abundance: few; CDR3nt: TGTGCCAGCAGCATTACTAAGTCTCGCGGGGGGGCCTATGAGCAGTTCTTC; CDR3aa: CASSITKSRGGAYEQFF
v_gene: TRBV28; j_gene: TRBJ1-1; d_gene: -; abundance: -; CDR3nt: TGTGCCAGCAGTCCACCTCAGGGTCCCACTGAAGCTTTCTTT; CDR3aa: CASSPPQGPTEAFF
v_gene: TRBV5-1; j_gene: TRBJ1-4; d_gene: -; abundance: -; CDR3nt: TGCGCCAGCAAGGCCCGGGGAGGGCTTACAACTAATGAAAAACTGTTTTTT; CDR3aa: CASKARGGLTTNEKLFF